These 3 T cell receptor beta chains share one sample of origin, sequenced in a study of T cell responses to AZD1222 COVID-19 vaccine. Here immunoSEQ multiplex PCR was the method, and the copy in TCRdb shows in-frame clones only, minus some. The sample shows tens of thousands of clones, around 85% of them seen only once. This material consisted of peripheral blood, taken on day 0 of AZD1222 vaccination. The receptors derive from an adult in good health.

The genes are TRBV5-4 and TRBJ2-3, with D unresolved. Trimming pared 0 bases from V and 2 bases from J, leaving 13 bases between. In germline, CDR1 is SGHNT, CDR2 YYREEE (reference sequence). CDR3 size: 16 residues. CDR3 bases: TGTGCCAGCAGCTTGGAATCGACCGCCGCCACAGATACGCAGTATTTT. Translation gives CASSLESTAATDTQYF.

The chain uses TRBV15 and TRBJ1-4; D remains unclear. V lost 1 base to trimming and J lost 10 bases, with 13 bases between them. The CDR3 spans 14 residues. CDR1 and CDR2 from the germline V gene are LNHNV and YYDKDF (reference sequence). The CDR3 protein is CATSRGPGTGKLFF. The CDR3 region has the DNA TGTGCCACCAGCAGAGGTCCGGGCACTGGAAAACTGTTTTTT. Supplemented by reference TRBV15 and TRBJ1-4, the full variable domain reads DAMVIQNPRYQVTQFGKPVTLSCSQTLNHNVMYWYQQKSSQAPKLLFHYYDKDFNNEADTPDNFQSRRPNTSFCFLDIRSPGLGDTAMYLCATSRGPGTGKLFFGSGTQLSVL.

This chain uses TRBV28 with TRBJ2-3; 13 bases agree with TRBD2. V dropped 7 bases and J dropped 4; count of bases not matched to a gene: 5. Germline CDR1 reads MDHEN; CDR2 reads SYDVKM. The CDR3 is 15 amino acids. The CDR3, as DNA: TGTGCCAGCACCCAAGGACTAGCGGGAGCAGATACGCAGTATTTT. Residues: CASTQGLAGADTQYF.